Each of the 10 T cell receptor beta chains below was sequenced from the same sample in a study of Ad26.COV2.S vaccination and SARS-CoV-2 variants. The assay was immunoSEQ multiplex PCR, and TCRdb's table has in-frame clones only and misses some. The sample records around 450,000 clones, 80% to 95% being singletons. This sample's treatment: 15 to 20 received Ad26.COV2.S at low or high dose, single or two shots; several received placebo; per-sample allocation not given. Vaccine and placebo recipients were sampled on day 63 after the first injection. The material sequenced was peripheral blood, taken in a trial of Ad26.COV2.S vaccine versus placebo. These receptors were obtained from a person aged 18-60 years who received the Ad26.COV2.S COVID-19 vaccine or a placebo.

This chain uses TRBV5-1 with TRBJ1-4; D unclear. With 4 bases removed from V and 4 bases from J, the gap between germline ends came to 8 bases. This CDR3 comprises 13 residues. Germline V gene data show CDR1 as SGHRS and CDR2 as YFSETQ. The CDR3 DNA sequence: TGCGCCAGCAGCGCGTGGGGTAATGAAAAACTGTTTTTT. Translated: CASSAWGNEKLFF. Combining the CDR3 with reference TRBV5-1 and TRBJ1-4 gives the whole variable domain KAGVTQTPRYLIKTRGQQVTLSCSPISGHRSVSWYQQTPGQGLQFLFEYFSETQRNKGNFPGRFSGRQFSNSRSEMNVSTLELGDSALYLCASSAWGNEKLFFGSGTQLSVL.

The gene calls are TRBV5-1 and TRBJ2-5; 10 positions match TRBD2. In germline, CDR1 is SGHRS, CDR2 YFSETQ. This CDR3 has 15 amino acids. Trimming cost V 1 base and J 2 bases; bases outside gene matches: 2. The CDR3 coding sequence is TGCGCCAGCAGCTTGAGTAGCGGGAGGCAAGAGACCCAGTACTTC. Translation: CASSLSSGRQETQYF.

The CDR3 here is CASSGTSVETQYF. Here the CDR3 DNA reads TGTGCCAGCAGTGGGACTAGCGTGGAGACCCAGTACTTC. The chain has TRBV2 and TRBJ2-5, with 9 positions matching TRBD2. In germline, CDR1 is SNHLY, CDR2 FYNNEI. V lost 4 bases, J lost 5 bases, and 2 bases stayed unmatched. The CDR3 length is 13 residues.

The rearrangement uses TRBV27 and TRBJ2-7; possibly TRBD1 or TRBD2 for D (5 bases each). CDR1 MNHEY and CDR2 SMNVEV come from the germline V gene (reference sequence). The CDR3 is made up of 16 amino acids. Trimming left V 0 bases short and J 0 bases short, with 12 bases between. CDR3 protein: CASSLSSGTISYEQYF. CDR3 coding DNA: TGTGCCAGCAGTTTATCATCCGGGACGATCTCCTACGAGCAGTACTTC.

The chain couples TRBV19 to TRBJ1-6; 9 nucleotides agree with TRBD1. The ends lost 6 bases at V and 10 bases at J; junction bases unmatched: 10. Germline CDR1 is LNHDA and CDR2 is SQIVND (reference sequence). The CDR3 spans 15 residues. CDR3: CASRLRTGDGSPLHF. The CDR3, as DNA: TGTGCCAGTAGACTCCGGACAGGGGATGGGTCACCCCTCCACTTT.

The chain has TRBV24-1 and TRBJ2-2, with 7 nucleotides matching TRBD1. CDR1 and CDR2 (germline): KGHDR, SFDVKD. CDR3 length: 16 amino acids. Trimming removed 1 base from V and 7 bases from J; junction bases left unmatched: 8. The CDR3 DNA reads TGTGCCACCAGTGATTTCTTGACAGGGACGAACGGGGAGCTGTTTTTT. Translation gives CATSDFLTGTNGELFF.

The V and J genes are TRBV5-4 and TRBJ2-1; TRBD1 agrees at 10 bases. Germline CDR1 SGHNT, CDR2 YYREEE (reference sequence). V lost 6 bases, J lost 8 bases, and 14 bases stayed unmatched. The CDR3 loop spans 16 amino acids. The CDR3 is CASNSPGQGIVDEQFF. The CDR3, as DNA: TGTGCCAGCAACAGCCCGGGACAGGGGATTGTCGATGAGCAGTTCTTC. Variable domain in full (rest from reference TRBV5-4 and TRBJ2-1): ETGVTQSPTHLIKTRGQQVTLRCSSQSGHNTVSWYQQALGQGPQFIFQYYREEENGRGNFPPRFSGLQFPNYSSELNVNALELDDSALYLCASNSPGQGIVDEQFFGPGTRLTVL.

The chain combines TRBV6-5 with TRBJ2-1, with D possibly TRBD2 on 6 matching bases. Trimming cost V 8 bases and J 0 bases, with 14 bases left between them. CDR3 size: 15 residues. Germline V lookup: CDR1 MNHEY, CDR2 SVGAGI. CDR3 in DNA: TGTGCCAGCGCGGGACTCGGAGGCTCCTACAATGAGCAGTTCTTC. It specifies CASAGLGGSYNEQFF.

This chain uses TRBV19 with TRBJ1-5; TRBD1 might be the D (5 bases). V dropped 10 bases and J dropped 0 bases, with 13 bases sitting between them. The CDR3 is made up of 14 amino acids. Germline-derived CDR1 and CDR2 are LNHDA and SQIVND (reference sequence). The CDR3 spells CATSDTHSNQPQHF. The CDR3 coding sequence is TGTGCCACCTCGGACACCCATAGCAATCAGCCCCAGCATTTT.

The rearrangement uses TRBV6-2 or TRBV6-3 and TRBJ2-5, with D hard to call. Trimming removed 0 bases from V and 0 bases from J, with 5 bases in between. Germline loops: CDR1 MNHEY, CDR2 SVGEGT. This CDR3 region has 14 residues. Here the CDR3 reads CASSYSGNQETQYF. CDR3 sequence (DNA): TGTGCCAGCAGTTACTCGGGAAACCAAGAGACCCAGTACTTC.